The T cell receptor (beta chain) under discussion was sequenced for a study of beta chain features in type 1 diabetes. In germline, CDR1 is SGHDN, CDR2 FVKESK. The length of the CDR3 is 12 residues. V dropped 1 base and J dropped 1 base, with 1 base sitting between them. Since all of the isolated RNA was reverse transcribed, expressed TCRB transcripts were what got sequenced. Measured with immunoSEQ multiplex PCR; TCRdb has only the in-frame clones, and not every one. The table records 350,000 to 450,000 clones, approximately 15% of them present only once. A few counts support this clone. Material for sequencing was naive CD4+ T cells from blood. The J gene is TRBJ1-2, the V gene TRBV14, with D uncertain. The sequence was obtained from a man aged 25 to 40 in good health. CDR3 protein: CASSQVNYGYTF. CDR3 DNA sequence: TGTGCCAGCAGCCAAGTTAACTATGGCTACACCTTC.